The clone carrying this T cell receptor (beta chain) was counted only a few times. Antigen unknown. Each donor was a healthy Caucasian. This specimen comes from a study of identical twins. Findings and limits, study-wide: Excess low generation probability was seen in twin-shared out-of-frame alpha sequences.

The CDR3 runs to 15 residues. Germline V CDR1 and CDR2: SGHRS, YFSETQ. V gave up 0 bases and J gave up 1 base, with 11 bases separating them. Carrying unique molecular identifiers, the cDNA also gained a universal primer site through template switching. TCRdb redid the calling of the 5' RACE reads with MiXCR, one entry per CDR3 protein. The sample contains fewer than 650,000 distinct CDR3 sequences, approximately 10% of which appear only once. A further study also used this sample, focusing on yellow fever vaccine responses in identical twins.

Material for sequencing was PBMCs. V and J are TRBV5-1 and TRBJ2-7, with unresolved D. The receptor was derived from a young woman in good health. In DNA, the CDR3 is TGCGCCAGCAGCTTGGACGCTGACCCTTCCTACGAGCAGTACTTC. This sequence encodes CASSLDADPSYEQYF.